This T cell receptor beta chain was identified in a study of blood T cell repertoires in COVID-19. V was pared by 4 bases and J by 1 base, with 13 bases between. CDR1 WSHSY and CDR2 SAAADI come from the germline V gene. CDR3 length equals 15 residues. The repertoire was sequenced with immunoSEQ multiplex PCR; TCRdb's copy has only in-frame clones and lacks some. Here the sample spans 180,000 or so clones, approximately 88% being singletons. Sequencing was done on a sample of peripheral blood. The chain links TRBV10-2 to TRBJ1-1; D not resolved. The TCR sequence derives from a woman aged 25 to 39 with acute or convalescent COVID-19. This chain's CDR3 is CASSVLRLGNTEAFF. The CDR3 region has the DNA TGCGCCAGCAGTGTGCTGAGGTTAGGGAACACTGAAGCTTTCTTT.